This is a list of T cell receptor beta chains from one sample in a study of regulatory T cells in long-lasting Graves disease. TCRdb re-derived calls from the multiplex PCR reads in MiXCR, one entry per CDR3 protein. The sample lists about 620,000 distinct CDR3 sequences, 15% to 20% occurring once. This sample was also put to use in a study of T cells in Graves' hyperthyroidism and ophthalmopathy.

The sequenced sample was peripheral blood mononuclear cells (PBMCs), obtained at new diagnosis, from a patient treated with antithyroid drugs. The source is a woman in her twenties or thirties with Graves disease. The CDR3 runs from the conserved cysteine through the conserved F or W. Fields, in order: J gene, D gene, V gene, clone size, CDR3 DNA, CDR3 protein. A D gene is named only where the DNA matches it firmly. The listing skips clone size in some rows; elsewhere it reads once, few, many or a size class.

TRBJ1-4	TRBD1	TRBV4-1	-	TGCGCCAGCAGCCAAGTGGGACAGGGCGGTAATGAAAAACTGTTTTTT	CASSQVGQGGNEKLFF
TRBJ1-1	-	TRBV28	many	TGTGCCAGCAGTTTAGCCCGCTCGGAGGACACTGAAGCTTTCTTT	CASSLARSEDTEAFF
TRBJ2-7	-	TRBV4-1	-	TGCGCCAGCAGCCAAACCCTAGCGTACGAGCAGTACTTC	CASSQTLAYEQYF
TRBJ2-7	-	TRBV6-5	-	TGTGCCAGCAGTTACTCGTCAACAGAATCCTACGAGCAGTACTTC	CASSYSSTESYEQYF
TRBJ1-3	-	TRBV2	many	TGTGCCAGCAGTGAAGGGTACCAGGGAAACACCATATATTTT	CASSEGYQGNTIYF
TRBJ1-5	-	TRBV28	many	TGTGCCAGCAGTTTAAAGGGACGGGATCAGCCCCAGCATTTT	CASSLKGRDQPQHF
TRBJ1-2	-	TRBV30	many	TGTGCCTGGAGTGCCGGGGTCTATGGCTACACCTTC	CAWSAGVYGYTF
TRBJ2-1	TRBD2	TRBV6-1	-	TGTGCCAGCGAAGCGGGAGGCTCCTACAATGAGCAGTTCTTC	CASEAGGSYNEQFF
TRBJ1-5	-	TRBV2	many	TGTGCCAGCAGGGAGGGGCAGTGGAGCAATCAGCCCCAGCATTTT	CASREGQWSNQPQHF
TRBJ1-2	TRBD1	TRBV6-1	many	TGTGCCAGCAAATACACCCTAGGGGGCGGCTATGGCTACACCTTC	CASKYTLGGGYGYTF
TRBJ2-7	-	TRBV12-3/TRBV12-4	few	TGTGCCAGCAGCATGAGAGACGGCTCCTACGAGCAGTACTTC	CASSMRDGSYEQYF
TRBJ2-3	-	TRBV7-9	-	TGTGCCAGCAGCTTAGGGTTAGATGGTTCCCAGTATTTT	CASSLGLDGSQYF
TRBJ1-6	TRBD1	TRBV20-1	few	TGCAGTGCCAGCCCCGGGCAGGGGGCATCACCCCTCCACTTT	CSASPGQGASPLHF
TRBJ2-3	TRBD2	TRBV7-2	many	TGTGCCAGCAGCTTAAACCTAGCGGGATTAAGCACAGATACGCAGTATTTT	CASSLNLAGLSTDTQYF
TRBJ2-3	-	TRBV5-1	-	TGCGCCAGCAGCTTGGTAGTTCTGGAGAAGGATACGCAGTATTTT	CASSLVVLEKDTQYF
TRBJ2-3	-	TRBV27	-	TGTGCCAGCAGTAACCGGGGGAGCGCGACGGATACGCAGTATTTT	CASSNRGSATDTQYF
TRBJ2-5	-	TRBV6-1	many	TGTGCCAGCAGCCCAAGTCAATGGGATGTCGGAGAGACCCAGTACTTC	CASSPSQWDVGETQYF
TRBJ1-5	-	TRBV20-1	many	TGCAGTGCTAGTCTAGGTTTGCGCAATCAGCCCCAGCATTTT	CSASLGLRNQPQHF
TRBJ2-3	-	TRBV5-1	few	TGTGCCAGCAGCTTACCGCGTTGGGCAGATACGCAGTATTTT	CASSLPRWADTQYF
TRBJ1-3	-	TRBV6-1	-	TGTGCCAGCAGCGGTGCCCCGACTAGGGGGGGAAACACCATATATTTT	CASSGAPTRGGNTIYF
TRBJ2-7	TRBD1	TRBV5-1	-	TGCGCCAGCAGCTTTGAGACAGGGTACCACGAGCAGTACTTC	CASSFETGYHEQYF
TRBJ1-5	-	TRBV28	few	TGTGCCAGCGGACCCGGGGACAATCAGCCCCAGCATTTT	CASGPGDNQPQHF
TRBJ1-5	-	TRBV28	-	TGTGCCAGCAGTTTACCGGTGGGTTCGGGCAATCAGCCCCAGCATTTT	CASSLPVGSGNQPQHF
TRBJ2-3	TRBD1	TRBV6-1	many	TGTGCCAGCAGTGAATTTGGGGGACAGAGCACAGATACGCAGTATTTT	CASSEFGGQSTDTQYF
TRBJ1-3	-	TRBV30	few	TGTGCCTGGAGTGTTGGAGGGGCTGGAAACACCATATATTTT	CAWSVGGAGNTIYF
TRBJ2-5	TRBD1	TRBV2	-	TGTGCCAGCAGAGGTAACAGGGGGCTGAAAGAGACCCAGTACTTC	CASRGNRGLKETQYF
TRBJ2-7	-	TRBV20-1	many	TGCAGTGCTCACCCTGTCCCCCCGGTCGAGCAGTACTTC	CSAHPVPPVEQYF
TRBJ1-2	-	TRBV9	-	TGTGCCAGCACCTCCGACAGCTATTATGGCTACACCTTC	CASTSDSYYGYTF
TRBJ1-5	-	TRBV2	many	TGTGCCAGCAGTAACGGGGGGTTTAGCAATCAGCCCCAGCATTTT	CASSNGGFSNQPQHF
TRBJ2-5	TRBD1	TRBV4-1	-	TGCGCCAGCGGGGACAGGGTCGGTGAGACCCAGTACTTC	CASGDRVGETQYF
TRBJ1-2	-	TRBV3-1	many	TGTGCCAGTAGTCGCAGCTATGGCTACACCTTC	CASSRSYGYTF
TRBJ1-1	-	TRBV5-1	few	TGTGCCAGCAGCTTGATAGGGGTGCACACTGAAGCTTTCTTT	CASSLIGVHTEAFF
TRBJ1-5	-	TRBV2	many	TGTGCCAGCAGATCTGCAAACGTACGAAATCAGCCCCAGCATTTT	CASRSANVRNQPQHF